This TCR beta chain was sequenced for a study of blood T cell repertoires in COVID-19. Study information: PBMCs, B-cell-depleted T cells, or T cells provided the cDNA or gDNA that made up the material.

This CDR3 has 16 amino acids. The V end lost 1 base, the J end lost 4 bases, and 15 bases lay between the germline ends. Germline V gene data show CDR1 as SGHVS and CDR2 as FNYEAQ. Produced via immunoSEQ multiplex PCR; TCRdb's table is partial and in-frame only. The table includes around 130,000 clones, approximately 86% detected once. Enrolled through a virtual design, the participants were between roughly 18 and 100 years of age and came from about two dozen US areas. Symptom resolution, clearance, or two negative PCRs marked donors in Cohort 3 as recovered. This chain uses TRBV7-6 with TRBJ2-3; a possible D gene is TRBD2 (6 bases). Source material: PBMCs or T cells enriched from blood (not recorded which). The origin of this receptor is a woman aged 50 to 60 who had recovered from COVID-19. In DNA form, the CDR3 reads TGTGCCAGCAGCTTAGATGTTGGGGAGGTGTCAGATACGCAGTATTTT. It codes for CASSLDVGEVSDTQYF.